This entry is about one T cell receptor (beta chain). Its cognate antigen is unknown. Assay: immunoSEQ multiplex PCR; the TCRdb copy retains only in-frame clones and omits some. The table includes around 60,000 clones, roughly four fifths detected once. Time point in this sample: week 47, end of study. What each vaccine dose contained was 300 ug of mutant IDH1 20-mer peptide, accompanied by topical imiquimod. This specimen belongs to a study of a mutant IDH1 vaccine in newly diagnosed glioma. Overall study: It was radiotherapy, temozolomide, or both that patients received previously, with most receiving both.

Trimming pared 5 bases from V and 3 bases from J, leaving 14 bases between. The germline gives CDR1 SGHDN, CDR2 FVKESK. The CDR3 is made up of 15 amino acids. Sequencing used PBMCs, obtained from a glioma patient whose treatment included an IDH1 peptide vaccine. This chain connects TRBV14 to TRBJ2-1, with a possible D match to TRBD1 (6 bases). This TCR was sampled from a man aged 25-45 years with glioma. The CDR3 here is CASSTGPLLYNEQFF. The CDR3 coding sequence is TGTGCCAGCAGCACAGGGCCATTGCTCTACAATGAGCAGTTCTTC.